This T cell receptor (beta chain) was recorded in a study of blood T cell repertoires in COVID-19. Across the whole study: The United States, Italy and Spain supplied acute and convalescent COVID-19 samples.

This CDR3 is 15 amino acids long. V shed 0 bases and J shed 6 bases, with 13 bases lying between them. Germline assignment: CDR1 LGHDT and CDR2 YNNKEL (reference sequence). Clones were sequenced by immunoSEQ multiplex PCR, and TCRdb holds only the in-frame ones, with some missing. The sample lists 300,000 to 350,000 clones, about 90% occurring once. Seattle patients were enrolled during active infection and followed longitudinally. The rearrangement uses TRBV3-1 (or the pseudogene TRBV3-2) and TRBJ2-3; D is possibly TRBD2 (6 bases). The receptor was isolated from a woman between 45 and 60 years old with COVID-19, enrolled during active disease. Sequencing was performed on peripheral blood. CDR3 nucleotide sequence: TGTGCCAGCAGCCAAGATGAGGAGGGGCGGGATACGCAGTATTTT. Translating it yields CASSQDEEGRDTQYF.